The 2 T cell receptor beta chains below all came from one sample that was sequenced in a study of OX40 agonist ivuxolimab in advanced cancers. TCRdb's copy holds only in-frame clones and misses some; the assay was immunoSEQ multiplex PCR. The table includes tens of thousands of clones, roughly nine tenths detected once. The source material was CD4+ or CD8+ T cells sorted from blood, sampled in a trial of the OX40 agonist ivuxolimab. The source of these receptors is an adult with an advanced solid tumor such as melanoma, head and neck, liver or kidney cancer.

J is TRBJ2-3 and V is TRBV11-2; maybe TRBD2 (7 bases). The germline V gene encodes CDR1 SGHAT and CDR2 FQNNGV. V lost 3 bases and J 6 bases, leaving 16 bases between the germline ends. The CDR3 is made up of 15 amino acids. CDR3 coding DNA: TGTGCCAGCAGCTTTGGGGGGGGGCAAACGGATACGCAGTATTTT. This encodes CASSFGGGQTDTQYF. Supplemented by reference TRBV11-2 and TRBJ2-3, the full variable domain reads EAGVAQSPRYKIIEKRQSVAFWCNPISGHATLYWYQQILGQGPKLLIQFQNNGVVDDSQLPKDRFSAERLKGVDSTLKIQPAKLEDSAVYLCASSFGGGQTDTQYFGPGTRLTVL.

Comments on this clone: The junction does not match germline at one end; this may be a read error. This chain connects TRBV7-7 to TRBJ2-2; D might be TRBD1 or TRBD2, each matching 5 bases. Per germline, CDR1 SSHAT and CDR2 FNYEAQ (reference sequence). The CDR3 has 13 amino acids. CDR3 DNA sequence: TGTGCTAGCAGCTTACAGGAGGCCGGGGAGCTGTTTTTT. It encodes CASSLQEAGELFF.